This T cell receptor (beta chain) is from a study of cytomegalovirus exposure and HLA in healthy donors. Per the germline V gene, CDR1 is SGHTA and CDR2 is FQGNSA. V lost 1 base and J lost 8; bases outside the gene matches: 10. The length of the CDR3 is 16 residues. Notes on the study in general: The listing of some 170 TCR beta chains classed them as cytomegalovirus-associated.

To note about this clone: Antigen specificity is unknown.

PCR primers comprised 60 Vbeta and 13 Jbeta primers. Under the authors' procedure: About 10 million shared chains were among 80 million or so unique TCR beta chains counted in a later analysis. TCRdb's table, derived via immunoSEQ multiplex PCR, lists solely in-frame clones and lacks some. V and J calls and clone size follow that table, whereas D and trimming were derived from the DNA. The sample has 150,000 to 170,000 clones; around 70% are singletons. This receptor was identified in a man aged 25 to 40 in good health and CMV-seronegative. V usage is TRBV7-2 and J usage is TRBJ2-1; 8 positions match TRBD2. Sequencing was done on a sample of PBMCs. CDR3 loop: CASSLDFRGGEDEQFF. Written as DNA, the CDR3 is TGTGCCAGCAGCTTAGATTTTCGGGGGGGGGAAGATGAGCAGTTCTTC.